The 26 T cell receptor beta chains presented below share a single source sample, sequenced in a study of radiation and T cells in renal cell carcinoma. Method: immunoSEQ multiplex PCR; TCRdb's copy keeps in-frame clones and lacks some. The sample has roughly 130,000 clones, about 81% seen once. Stated time point: blood 2 weeks post-SBRT. Described treatment: 15 Gy SBRT to primary tumor, nephrectomy 4 weeks later. Sequences were derived from blood, sampled from a patient whose treatment included radiotherapy and nephrectomy. These receptors were collected from a woman aged 60 to 75 with renal cell carcinoma.

The chain joins TRBV14 to TRBJ2-6, with no clear D. The CDR3 loop spans 15 amino acids. Per germline, CDR1 SGHDN and CDR2 FVKESK. V was cut by 2 bases and J by 0 bases, with 5 bases left in between. CDR3: CASSQTGSGANVLTF. The DNA for the CDR3 is TGTGCCAGCAGCCAAACTGGCTCTGGGGCCAACGTCCTGACTTTC.

The chain joins TRBV28 to TRBJ2-3, with D perhaps matching TRBD1 (7 bases). Germline loops: CDR1 MDHEN, CDR2 SYDVKM. The CDR3 is 15 residues long. The V and J ends lost 5 bases and 5 bases respectively, with 17 bases between them. The CDR3 coding sequence is TGTGCCAGCAGTCAGACCCAGGGGGGAATAGATACGCAGTATTTT. It yields the protein CASSQTQGGIDTQYF.

This chain uses TRBV6-6 with TRBJ1-3; D is ambiguous. CDR1 MNHNY and CDR2 SVGAGI come from the germline V gene (reference sequence). V lost 4 bases, J lost 7 bases, and 8 bases lay in between. The length of the CDR3 is 12 residues. CDR3 coding DNA: TGTGCCAGCAGTTCAAACGGGAACACCATATATTTT. Protein product: CASSSNGNTIYF.

The V and J genes are TRBV28 and TRBJ1-2; no firm D call. The CDR3 runs to 12 residues. Trimming took 1 base from V and 4 from J, leaving 4 bases between them. CDR1 and CDR2 from the germline V gene are MDHEN and SYDVKM. As DNA, the CDR3 is TGTGCCAGCAGTTTATCGGGCTATGGCTACACCTTC. It yields the protein CASSLSGYGYTF.

This rearrangement joins TRBV27 to TRBJ2-2, with a possible D match to TRBD2 (5 bases). Trimming removed 10 bases from V and 0 bases from J, with 15 bases in between. This CDR3 spans 15 amino acids. Germline V CDR1 and CDR2: MNHEY, SMNVEV (reference sequence). CDR3 DNA sequence: TGTGCCAATCTCCGATGGAGGCCGAACACCGGGGAGCTGTTTTTT. This translates into CANLRWRPNTGELFF.

The chain uses TRBV20-1 and TRBJ2-1, with D hard to call. Per germline, CDR1 DFQATT and CDR2 SNEGSKA (reference sequence). The CDR3 sequence is 10 residues long. V lost 8 bases and J 7 bases, leaving 9 bases between the germline ends. The CDR3 coding sequence is TGCAGTTTCCTGGGGAATGAGCAGTTCTTC. Translation: CSFLGNEQFF.

The J gene is TRBJ2-3, the V gene TRBV5-1; 8 positions agree with TRBD2. The CDR3 runs 15 residues. V lost 6 bases and J lost 0; bases outside the gene matches: 6. Per the germline V gene, CDR1 is SGHRS and CDR2 is YFSETQ. The CDR3 is CASNLAGISTDTQYF. For the CDR3, the DNA is TGCGCCAGCAACTTAGCGGGAATTAGCACAGATACGCAGTATTTT.

The chain is built from TRBV27 and TRBJ1-1; tentative D call: TRBD1 (6 bases). The CDR3 is 14 residues long. Germline V gene data show CDR1 as MNHEY and CDR2 as SMNVEV (reference sequence). Trimming shortened V by 5 bases and J by 6 bases, and 16 bases separated the two germline ends. This CDR3 reads CASSSWTDPPEAFF. The CDR3 DNA is TGTGCCAGCAGTAGTTGGACAGATCCACCTGAAGCTTTCTTT.

This clone turned up a few times. This chain connects TRBV10-3 to TRBJ1-5; D remains unclear. CDR3 length equals 12 residues. Trimming removed 6 bases at V and 4 bases at J, with 7 bases between. The V gene's germline CDR1 is ENHRY and CDR2 SYGVKD. DNA for the CDR3: TGTGCCATCAGGGCTCCTAATCAGCCCCAGCATTTT. This gives the protein CAIRAPNQPQHF.

This sequence joins TRBV11-3 and TRBJ2-3, with 7 bases fitting TRBD1. Per the germline V gene, CDR1 is SGHNT and CDR2 is YENEEA. V lost 4 bases, J lost 0 bases, and 4 bases stayed unmatched. The CDR3 is made up of 15 amino acids. The CDR3 region has the DNA TGTGCCAGCAGCTCGGGACAGATAAGCACAGATACGCAGTATTTT. Protein sequence: CASSSGQISTDTQYF. The full variable domain, with the rest looked up from reference TRBV11-3 and TRBJ2-3, is EAGVVQSPRYKIIEKKQPVAFWCNPISGHNTLYWYLQNLGQGPELLIRYENEEAVDDSQLPKDRFSAERLKGVDSTLKIQPAELGDSAVYLCASSSGQISTDTQYFGPGTRLTVL.

The rearrangement uses TRBV14 and TRBJ1-1; TRBD1 matches at 9 bases. The CDR3 extends over 15 amino acids. V lost 6 bases and J lost 0; bases outside the gene matches: 5. Germline V lookup: CDR1 SGHDN, CDR2 FVKESK. The CDR3 region has the DNA TGTGCCAGCAGTCACGGGACAGGGCTGAACACTGAAGCTTTCTTT. Amino acid sequence: CASSHGTGLNTEAFF.

The J gene is TRBJ1-6, the V gene TRBV5-1; 10 bases agree with TRBD1. The CDR3 runs to 17 residues. Germline trimming cut 3 bases from V and 5 bases from J; bases unmatched to any gene: 8. Germline assignment: CDR1 SGHRS and CDR2 YFSETQ. The CDR3 loop is CASSWTGGGRDNSPLHF. The CDR3 region has the DNA TGCGCCAGCAGCTGGACAGGGGGGGGCCGGGATAATTCACCCCTCCACTTT.

The chain has TRBV19 and TRBJ2-4; 9 bases agree with TRBD1. The V segment lost 5 bases and the J segment 9 bases; nucleotides outside the gene matches: 11. The germline gives CDR1 LNHDA, CDR2 SQIVND (reference sequence). This CDR3 contains 15 residues. The CDR3 reads CASSARQGGKAIQYF. The CDR3 bases are TGTGCCAGTAGTGCCCGACAGGGGGGAAAAGCCATTCAGTACTTC.

The chain carries TRBV27 and TRBJ2-7, with 10 bases that match TRBD1. V lost 3 bases, J lost 3 bases, and 11 bases stayed unmatched. The germline gives CDR1 MNHEY, CDR2 SMNVEV (reference sequence). The CDR3 loop spans 17 amino acids. In nucleotides, the CDR3 is TGTGCCAGCAGTTTCCAACCCGGGACAGGGGAAAGCTACGAGCAGTACTTC. Its protein product is CASSFQPGTGESYEQYF.

The chain recombines TRBV6-6 with TRBJ1-2; the match to TRBD1 covers 7 bases. Germline values: CDR1 MNHNY, CDR2 SVGAGI (reference sequence). The CDR3 loop spans 12 amino acids. V shed 6 bases, J shed 7 bases, and the junction held 5 bases outside the gene matches. In DNA form, the CDR3 reads TGTGCCAGCAGGCAGGGGGAGGGTGGCTACACCTTC. Translating it yields CASRQGEGGYTF.

This clone was seen only a few times. The rearrangement links TRBV28 to TRBJ1-1, with D maybe TRBD1 (5 bases). With 6 bases removed from V and 3 bases from J, the gap between germline ends came to 20 bases. This CDR3 comprises 16 residues. Germline V lookup: CDR1 MDHEN, CDR2 SYDVKM. The DNA for the CDR3 is TGTGCCAGCAGAAGCCTCCTTAGGGGAGCCCACACTGAAGCTTTCTTT. Translation: CASRSLLRGAHTEAFF.

This clone is a singleton in its sample. V gene TRBV6-5 combines with J gene TRBJ2-5; TRBD2 is a possible D gene (6 bases). The ends were cut back, 0 bases at V and 2 bases at J, with 7 bases in the middle. Germline values: CDR1 MNHEY, CDR2 SVGAGI. CDR3 size: 14 residues. The CDR3 DNA follows: TGTGCCAGCAGTTACTCGGGGGGTCAAGAGACCCAGTACTTC. It yields the protein CASSYSGGQETQYF.

This chain joins TRBV7-6 and TRBJ2-3, with D uncertain. V dropped 5 bases and J dropped 4 bases, with 7 bases sitting between them. CDR1 is SGHVS and CDR2 is FNYEAQ in the germline V gene. This CDR3 region has 12 residues. CDR3 bases: TGTGCCAGCAGCCAGGTTGCAGATACGCAGTATTTT. Its protein is CASSQVADTQYF.

This clone is a singleton in its sample. The junction differs from germline at one of its ends, possibly a read error. V gene TRBV6-5 combines with J gene TRBJ1-1; a possible D gene is TRBD1 (6 bases). CDR1 and CDR2 from the germline V gene are MNHEY and SVGAGI. This CDR3 comprises 15 residues. The CDR3, as DNA: TGTGCCAGCAGTGACTCGACAGGTCGGAACACTGAAGCTTTCTTT. Its translation is CASSDSTGRNTEAFF.

The genes are TRBV6-1 and TRBJ1-2; D uncertain. CDR1 is MNHNS, CDR2 SASEGT, per germline. V gave up 6 bases and J gave up 2 bases, with 13 bases separating them. The CDR3 runs to 14 residues. The CDR3 protein is CASSSGPINYGYTF. The CDR3 DNA sequence: TGTGCCAGCAGCTCCGGACCGATAAACTATGGCTACACCTTC.

This clone has just one count. The rearrangement joins TRBV5-4 to TRBJ2-5; 9 bases fit TRBD1. The V gene's germline CDR1 is SGHNT and CDR2 YYREEE (reference sequence). The ends lost 8 bases at V and 3 bases at J; junction bases unmatched: 2. This CDR3 comprises 12 residues. CDR3 in amino acids: CASRDREETQYF. The CDR3 DNA reads TGTGCCAGTAGGGACAGGGAAGAGACCCAGTACTTC.

This chain connects TRBV7-9 to TRBJ2-1, with 7 bases fitting TRBD1. The CDR3 has 14 residues. Trimming removed 4 bases from V and 10 bases from J; junction bases left unmatched: 10. The germline CDR1 and CDR2 sequences are SEHNR and FQNEAQ (reference sequence). The CDR3 loop reads CASSSADRAPEQFF. Written as DNA, the CDR3 is TGTGCCAGCAGCTCCGCAGACAGGGCCCCGGAGCAGTTCTTC.

The J gene is TRBJ2-7, the V gene TRBV7-9, with 10 bases that match TRBD1. The germline V gene encodes CDR1 SEHNR and CDR2 FQNEAQ (reference sequence). There are 17 residues in the CDR3. V lost 5 bases, J lost 7 bases, and 17 bases stayed unmatched. The CDR3 region has the DNA TGTGCCAGCAGCCACTCGGAATCGTCGGGACAGGGGTGGGAGCAGTACTTC. Residues: CASSHSESSGQGWEQYF.

The chain links TRBV7-9 to TRBJ2-7, with D tentatively TRBD2 (7 bases). Germline CDR1 SEHNR, CDR2 FQNEAQ (reference sequence). This CDR3 contains 15 residues. V was cut by 4 bases and J by 3 bases, with 16 bases left in between. CDR3 coding DNA: TGTGCCAGCAGCTCGCCGGGGGGCGAAGTCTACGAGCAGTACTTC. Its translation is CASSSPGGEVYEQYF.

Written as DNA, the CDR3 is TGTGCCAGCAGAACCGGGACTAGGAACTTC. Translating it yields CASRTGTRNF. This chain connects TRBV21-1 to TRBJ2-7; the D call of TRBD2 is as the table states it, not checked on the DNA. TRBV21-1 is assigned pseudogene status. The CDR3 sequence is 10 residues long.

V usage is TRBV7-9 and J usage is TRBJ1-2; no reliable D call. The germline V gene encodes CDR1 SEHNR and CDR2 FQNEAQ (reference sequence). This CDR3 spans 14 amino acids. With 6 bases removed from V and 0 bases from J, the gap between germline ends came to 11 bases. CDR3 protein: CASRPGEANYGYTF. The CDR3 nucleotides read TGTGCCAGCAGACCAGGTGAAGCTAACTATGGCTACACCTTC.